Below are 26 T cell receptor beta chains sequenced from a single sample in a study of T cells after yellow fever vaccination. TCRdb independently ran MiXCR on the 5' RACE reads; one entry per CDR3 protein. The data hold some 320,000 distinct CDR3 sequences, with around 10% observed a single time. The input for sequencing was CD4+ T cells sorted from PBMCs, taken 5 days after the yellow fever booster vaccination. Source of these receptors: a young man who received the YFV17D yellow fever vaccine.

The chain carries TRBV6-2 or TRBV6-3 and TRBJ1-1; maybe TRBD1 (5 bases). The V gene's germline CDR1 is MNHEY and CDR2 SVGEGT. The CDR3 is 13 amino acids. V dropped 7 bases and J dropped 2 bases, with 11 bases sitting between them. This CDR3 is CASNRGRNTEAFF. The CDR3, as DNA: TGTGCCAGCAACCGGGGACGCAACACTGAAGCTTTCTTT.

The rearrangement links TRBV4-3 to TRBJ2-2; no definite D call. From germline, CDR1 is LGHNA and CDR2 YSLEER. This CDR3 has 16 amino acids. The ends were cut back, 2 bases at V and 7 bases at J, with 17 bases in the middle. The CDR3 protein is CASSQTSARKGGELFF. As DNA, the CDR3 is TGCGCCAGCAGCCAAACTTCCGCCCGGAAGGGCGGGGAGCTGTTTTTT.

The chain's CDR3 is CASGLAGGETQYF. The DNA of the CDR3 is TGTGCCAGCGGCCTAGCGGGGGGAGAGACCCAGTACTTC. The V and J genes are TRBV6-2 or TRBV6-3 and TRBJ2-5; 11 bases match TRBD2. This CDR3 has 13 amino acids. CDR1 is MNHEY and CDR2 is SVGEGT in the germline V gene. Losses at the gene ends were 8 bases for V and 4 bases for J; bases not matched to a gene: 3.

The CDR3 spells CASSLNTHEQYV. The CDR3 DNA follows: TGTGCCAGCAGCTTAAATACCCACGAGCAGTACGTC. This chain joins TRBV7-9 and TRBJ2-7; D unclear. Deletions cut 2 bases from V and 5 bases from J, with 7 bases between. The CDR3 has 12 amino acids. Germline CDR1 is SEHNR and CDR2 is FQNEAQ (reference sequence).

V is TRBV5-4 and J is TRBJ1-1; no clear D gene. In germline, CDR1 is SGHNT, CDR2 YYREEE (reference sequence). Trimming left V 2 bases short and J 2 bases short, with 10 bases between. This CDR3 spans 14 amino acids. CDR3 in DNA: TGTGCCAGCAGCTTAATGGGCATAAACACTGAAGCTTTCTTT. It translates to CASSLMGINTEAFF.

V and J are TRBV10-3 and TRBJ2-5; D is unclear. Trimming left V 6 bases short and J 5 bases short, with 7 bases between. The CDR3 totals 11 residues. Germline V gene data show CDR1 as ENHRY and CDR2 as SYGVKD. The CDR3 spells CAIRNSETQYF. The CDR3 bases are TGTGCCATCAGAAATAGCGAGACCCAGTACTTC.

The chain couples TRBV7-9 to TRBJ1-1, with D unresolved. Germline lookup yields CDR1 SEHNR and CDR2 FQNEAQ (reference sequence). V shed 6 bases and J shed 3 bases, with 17 bases lying between them. The CDR3 contains 15 residues. The CDR3 nucleotides are TGTGCCAGCAGGCCGGACCGACGTGCTGACACTGAAGCTTTCTTT. This translates into CASRPDRRADTEAFF.

This clonotype was detected a few times. This chain connects TRBV5-1 to TRBJ2-2; D is perhaps TRBD2 (6 bases). Germline V lookup: CDR1 SGHRS, CDR2 YFSETQ. V dropped 4 bases and J dropped 4 bases, with 17 bases sitting between them. CDR3 length: 16 amino acids. The CDR3 loop reads CASSLDPSDGTGELFF. For the CDR3, the DNA is TGCGCCAGCAGCCTAGACCCTAGCGATGGCACCGGGGAGCTGTTTTTT.

This clonotype was seen only a few times. The rearrangement uses TRBV7-3 and TRBJ2-2, with 9 positions matching TRBD2. Germline V gene data show CDR1 as SGHTA and CDR2 as FQGTGA. J was trimmed by 3 bases and V by 1 base; bases with no gene match: 6. CDR3 length: 17 amino acids. The DNA of the CDR3 is TGTGCCAGCAGCTTAAGCGGGAGGGGCAGTTACACCGGGGAGCTGTTTTTT. It encodes CASSLSGRGSYTGELFF.

This clonotype was detected only a few times. This chain uses TRBV6-5 with TRBJ1-1, with 7 bases lining up with TRBD1. Germline trimming cut 0 bases from V and 6 bases from J; bases unmatched to any gene: 10. CDR3 size: 16 residues. Germline-derived CDR1 and CDR2 are MNHEY and SVGAGI. DNA of the CDR3: TGTGCCAGCAGTTACTCAGGGGGCGCCATTTTTTCTGAAGCTTTCTTT. It translates to CASSYSGGAIFSEAFF.

This chain joins TRBV4-3 and TRBJ1-5, with D unclear. Per the germline V gene, CDR1 is LGHNA and CDR2 is YSLEER. The CDR3 covers 15 residues. The V end lost 1 base, the J end lost 0 bases, and 7 bases lay between the germline ends. DNA for the CDR3: TGCGCCAGCAGCCAAGGGCCACCTAGCAATCAGCCCCAGCATTTT. Amino acids: CASSQGPPSNQPQHF.

This sequence joins TRBV28 and TRBJ1-5; a possible D gene is TRBD1 (5 bases). Trimming removed 2 bases at V and 7 bases at J, with 9 bases between. CDR3 length: 13 residues. Germline V gives CDR1 MDHEN, CDR2 SYDVKM. CDR3 nucleotide sequence: TGTGCCAGCAGTTTAGTCCGGGGGCAGCCCCAGCATTTT. The encoded protein is CASSLVRGQPQHF.

This clonotype was observed at least ten times. The chain has TRBV7-2 and TRBJ2-7; D may be TRBD2 (5 bases). The CDR3 is 16 residues long. From germline, CDR1 is SGHTA and CDR2 FQGNSA. Trimming left V 2 bases short and J 1 base short, with 15 bases between. For the CDR3, the DNA is TGTGCCAGCAGCTTAATCCCGCGGGCCCCGTCCTACGAGCAGTACTTC. This codes for CASSLIPRAPSYEQYF.

The V and J genes are TRBV27 and TRBJ1-5; 8 nucleotides match TRBD1. J was trimmed by 9 bases and V by 6 bases; bases with no gene match: 10. This CDR3 has 14 residues. CDR1 is MNHEY, CDR2 SMNVEV, per germline (reference sequence). The CDR3 coding sequence is TGTGCCAGCAGACCTGGACAGGGACTCGCGCCCCAGCATTTT. Translating it yields CASRPGQGLAPQHF.

This clonotype was seen a few times. The chain carries TRBV4-3 and TRBJ1-2, with D unclear. With 1 base removed from V and 7 bases from J, the gap between germline ends came to 10 bases. CDR3 length equals 13 residues. Looked up from germline, CDR1 is LGHNA and CDR2 is YSLEER. CDR3 sequence reads: CASSQAQEGGYTF. The CDR3 DNA follows: TGCGCCAGCAGCCAAGCCCAGGAGGGTGGCTACACCTTC.

This clonotype was counted a few times. The chain couples TRBV2 to TRBJ1-1; TRBD1 is a possible D gene (5 bases). Trimming stripped 3 bases from V and 11 bases from J, with 10 bases between. CDR1 and CDR2 from the germline V gene are SNHLY and FYNNEI. The CDR3 loop spans 11 amino acids. The CDR3 loop is CASSEGVQAFF. The CDR3 nucleotides are TGTGCCAGCAGTGAGGGGGTGCAGGCTTTCTTT.

V is TRBV9 and J is TRBJ2-6; no firm D call. Trimming shortened V by 9 bases and J by 2 bases, and 12 bases separated the two germline ends. The CDR3 sequence is 14 residues long. Germline CDR1 is SGDLS and CDR2 is YYNGEE. The CDR3 nucleotides are TGTGCCACCTCCCGCGTCCCTGGGGCCAACGTCCTGACTTTC. Amino acids: CATSRVPGANVLTF. Together with reference TRBV9 and TRBJ2-6, the CDR3 gives the full variable domain: DSGVTQTPKHLITATGQRVTLRCSPRSGDLSVYWYQQSLDQGLQFLIQYYNGEERAKGNILERFSAQQFPDLHSELNLSSLELGDSALYFCATSRVPGANVLTFGAGSRLTVL.

The gene calls are TRBV6-5 and TRBJ2-5; 7 nucleotides agree with TRBD1. The V gene end was trimmed by 5 bases and the J gene end by 7 bases; junction bases not matched to a gene: 10. The CDR3 is 14 amino acids. Germline V gives CDR1 MNHEY, CDR2 SVGAGI. The CDR3 loop is CASSTWDRRGTQYF. The CDR3, as DNA: TGTGCCAGCAGTACGTGGGACAGAAGGGGGACCCAGTACTTC.

V and J are TRBV2 and TRBJ1-5; maybe TRBD1 (6 bases). Per the germline V gene, CDR1 is SNHLY and CDR2 is FYNNEI. The CDR3 spans 15 residues. V was cut by 7 bases and J by 5 bases, with 18 bases left in between. The CDR3 bases are TGTGCCAGCAAGGAAGTGGCGGGGGCCCATCAGCCCCAGCATTTT. Protein: CASKEVAGAHQPQHF.

The rearrangement joins TRBV19 to TRBJ2-4; D might be TRBD1 (6 bases). V shed 5 bases and J shed 0 bases, with 17 bases lying between them. CDR1 and CDR2 (germline): LNHDA, SQIVND (reference sequence). CDR3 length: 17 amino acids. The CDR3 loop is CASSPENTGLAKNIQYF. The CDR3 nucleotides read TGTGCCAGTAGTCCGGAAAACACAGGGCTAGCCAAAAACATTCAGTACTTC.

This chain connects TRBV12-3 or TRBV12-4 to TRBJ1-5; D is perhaps TRBD1 (6 bases). The CDR3 is 15 amino acids. Trimming took 6 bases from V and 3 from J, leaving 15 bases between them. CDR3 DNA: TGTGCCAGCAGCCCGAAAACAGGGTCCAATCAGCCCCAGCATTTT. Its protein product is CASSPKTGSNQPQHF.

This clonotype was picked up many times. The chain combines TRBV5-1 with TRBJ2-3, with TRBD2 matching over 11 bases. Per germline, CDR1 SGHRS and CDR2 YFSETQ. Losses at the gene ends were 0 bases for V and 8 bases for J; bases not matched to a gene: 11. There are 17 residues in the CDR3. The CDR3 DNA reads as TGCGCCAGCAGCTTGGCCCCACTAGCGGGGGCCCCTGGTACGCAGTATTTT. Translating gives CASSLAPLAGAPGTQYF.

This clonotype was observed a handful of times. V usage is TRBV7-2 and J usage is TRBJ1-6; D is possibly TRBD1 (6 bases). The CDR3 is 15 residues long. Germline V gene sequence: CDR1 SGHTA, CDR2 FQGNSA. V lost 1 base and J 7 bases, leaving 11 bases between the germline ends. The CDR3 sequence is CASSLGGDRNSPLHF. DNA of the CDR3: TGTGCCAGCAGCTTAGGGGGTGACAGGAATTCACCCCTCCACTTT.

This clonotype was detected a few times. The CDR3 nucleotides are TGCGCCAGCAGCCTGCCGGGACAGGGAATGGATACGCAGTATTTT. The encoded protein is CASSLPGQGMDTQYF. J is TRBJ2-3 and V is TRBV4-1; 9 positions agree with TRBD1. J lost 6 bases, V lost 4 bases, and 8 bases had no gene match. The CDR3 covers 15 residues. CDR1 and CDR2 from the germline V gene are MGHRA and YSYEKL.

There are many counts of this clonotype. The chain combines TRBV15 with TRBJ1-1; no reliable D call. Germline CDR1 is LNHNV and CDR2 is YYDKDF (reference sequence). The CDR3 consists of 14 residues. V was pared by 0 bases and J by 7 bases, with 12 bases between. CDR3 residues: CATSRDPVSLEAFF. CDR3 DNA sequence: TGTGCCACCAGCAGAGATCCCGTTAGCCTTGAAGCTTTCTTT.

In this sample, this clonotype turned up a few times. The genes are TRBV6-2 or TRBV6-3 and TRBJ1-5; possibly TRBD1 for D (6 bases). Germline V CDR1 and CDR2: MNHEY, SVGEGT. Trimming took 0 bases from V and 5 from J, leaving 11 bases between them. This CDR3 is 15 amino acids long. As DNA, the CDR3 is TGTGCCAGCAGTTACTCGACCAGGGGTTATCAGCCCCAGCATTTT. Amino acids: CASSYSTRGYQPQHF.